Below are 32 T cell receptor beta chains sequenced from a single sample in a study of CD8 T cells in Susac syndrome. Reverse transcription used about 0.45 to 1 ug RNA and random hexamers. TCRdb re-derived calls from the immunoSEQ multiplex PCR reads in MiXCR, one entry per CDR3 protein. The sample carries around 280,000 distinct CDR3 sequences, about 91% recorded once. The sample comprised CD4+ T cells from PBMCs. All receptors come from a human donor with multiple sclerosis.

The chain's CDR3 is CASSQDRGRGAEKLFF. The CDR3, as DNA: TGTGCCAGCAGCCAAGATAGGGGCCGGGGGGCTGAAAAACTGTTTTTT. The chain combines TRBV4-2 with TRBJ1-4; tentative D call: TRBD1 (6 bases). Per germline, CDR1 LGHNA and CDR2 YNFKEQ. This CDR3 is 16 amino acids long. V shed 0 bases and J shed 7 bases, with 15 bases lying between them.

In this sample, this clonotype turned up once. The rearrangement uses TRBV12-3 or TRBV12-4 and TRBJ2-7; D may be TRBD1 or TRBD2 (5 bases each). CDR3 length: 14 residues. V was cut by 10 bases and J by 0 bases, with 16 bases left in between. In DNA form, the CDR3 reads TGTGCCACCTCCGTAGGGACGGTCTCCTACGAGCAGTACTTC. This codes for CATSVGTVSYEQYF.

This chain connects TRBV6-5 to TRBJ2-7; D is uncertain. CDR3 length equals 15 residues. Deletions cut 2 bases from V and 2 bases from J, with 13 bases between. Germline V gene lookup returns CDR1 MNHEY and CDR2 SVGAGI. The CDR3 protein is CASSYSTASTYEQYF. Here the CDR3 DNA reads TGTGCCAGCAGTTACAGCACAGCATCCACCTACGAGCAGTACTTC.

The rearrangement links TRBV6-6 to TRBJ1-1; 8 nucleotides line up with TRBD1. The junction had 2 bases not matched to a gene; V was cut back by 2 bases and J by 3 bases. The germline gives CDR1 MNHNY, CDR2 SVGAGI (reference sequence). The CDR3 runs to 14 residues. The CDR3 is CASSYAQGDTEAFF. The DNA for the CDR3 is TGTGCCAGCAGTTACGCACAGGGGGACACTGAAGCTTTCTTT.

The genes are TRBV25-1 and TRBJ2-1; a possible D gene is TRBD1 (5 bases). This CDR3 is 15 amino acids long. V dropped 6 bases and J dropped 6 bases, with 18 bases sitting between them. Germline loops: CDR1 MGHDK, CDR2 SYGVNS. The CDR3 sequence: CASSPIQEQINEQFF. The CDR3 DNA reads TGTGCCAGCAGCCCCATACAGGAACAGATCAATGAGCAGTTCTTC.

The J gene is TRBJ1-2, the V gene TRBV25-1; TRBD1 might be the D (5 bases). Between the trimmed V and J ends, which lost 5 bases and 4 bases, there was a span of 17 bases. Germline V lookup: CDR1 MGHDK, CDR2 SYGVNS. This CDR3 has 15 amino acids. The CDR3 spells CASSSTGASPYGYTF. CDR3 DNA: TGTGCCAGCAGTAGCACAGGTGCTTCCCCCTATGGCTACACCTTC.

This chain connects TRBV7-2 to TRBJ2-3; D gene ambiguous. The ends were cut back, 2 bases at V and 4 bases at J, with 13 bases in the middle. CDR1 and CDR2 from the germline V gene are SGHTA and FQGNSA. The CDR3 is made up of 15 amino acids. The CDR3 DNA reads TGTGCCAGCAGCTTACTTCGTCAAATCCCAGATACGCAGTATTTT. Amino acid sequence: CASSLLRQIPDTQYF.

The count of this clonotype is one. One end of the junction is discordant with germline, which a read error may explain. The chain carries TRBV20-1 and TRBJ1-2; 7 bases agree with TRBD1. Germline CDR1 reads DFQATT; CDR2 reads SNEGSKA (reference sequence). This CDR3 is 9 amino acids long. This chain's CDR3 is CSAPRTGVF. Written as DNA, the CDR3 is TGCAGTGCGCCTAGAACAGGGGTCTTC.

This rearrangement joins TRBV7-9 to TRBJ2-2; 9 nucleotides align to TRBD1. The CDR3 is 15 residues long. The V gene's germline CDR1 is SEHNR and CDR2 FQNEAQ (reference sequence). Losses at the gene ends were 2 bases for V and 3 bases for J; bases not matched to a gene: 1. CDR3 sequence: CASSLWTGDTGELFF. CDR3 coding DNA: TGTGCCAGCAGCTTATGGACAGGGGACACCGGGGAGCTGTTTTTT.

The chain couples TRBV29-1 to TRBJ2-5; 7 nucleotides align to TRBD1. Trimming at V came to 0 bases and at J to 4 bases, leaving 8 bases not matched to a gene. The CDR3 contains 15 residues. Per the germline V gene, CDR1 is SQVTM and CDR2 is ANQGSEA. The CDR3 DNA reads TGCAGCGTTGAAGAGACAGGGCAGGGTGGAGAGACCCAGTACTTC. Protein: CSVEETGQGGETQYF.

CDR3 DNA sequence: TGCGCCAGCAGCTTGGCGGCTACCACAGATACGCAGTATTTT. This codes for CASSLAATTDTQYF. The V gene is TRBV5-1, the J gene TRBJ2-3; D not certain. Germline V gene sequence: CDR1 SGHRS, CDR2 YFSETQ. The CDR3 runs 14 residues. With 0 bases removed from V and 2 bases from J, the gap between germline ends came to 7 bases.

The gene calls are TRBV28 and TRBJ1-5, with 10 bases that match TRBD1. With V trimmed by 7 bases and J by 9 bases, 12 bases remained unmatched. The CDR3 totals 15 residues. Germline values: CDR1 MDHEN, CDR2 SYDVKM. The CDR3, as DNA: TGTGCCAGCAATGCGGGACAGGGGCCACCACGGCCCCAGCATTTT. Residues: CASNAGQGPPRPQHF.

A single count supports this clonotype. The chain links TRBV7-2 to TRBJ2-2, with 9 bases that match TRBD2. Germline V gene data show CDR1 as SGHTA and CDR2 as FQGNSA. The V gene end was trimmed by 5 bases and the J gene end by 4 bases; junction bases not matched to a gene: 5. CDR3 size: 15 residues. The CDR3 DNA reads as TGTGCCAGCAGCCCGACTAGCGGCCCCACCGGGGAGCTGTTTTTT. It codes for CASSPTSGPTGELFF.

The chain carries TRBV6-2 or TRBV6-3 and TRBJ2-7; 9 bases fit TRBD1. V gave up 5 bases and J gave up 2 bases; unmatched junction bases: 1. This CDR3 is 13 amino acids long. Germline CDR1 MNHEY, CDR2 SVGEGT. The CDR3 bases are TGTGCCAGCAGTACAGGGGGCCCCTACGAGCAGTACTTC. This codes for CASSTGGPYEQYF.

The chain is built from TRBV19 and TRBJ1-2; possible D gene TRBD1, 6 bases. CDR1 is LNHDA, CDR2 SQIVND, per germline (reference sequence). The CDR3 spans 15 residues. V was shortened by 3 bases and J by 7 bases, with 18 bases between the two germline ends. CDR3 amino acids: CASSMGARGDGGYTF. The CDR3 region has the DNA TGTGCCAGTAGTATGGGGGCCAGGGGAGACGGTGGCTACACCTTC.

The chain recombines TRBV5-1 with TRBJ2-7; TRBD1 matches at 8 bases. The CDR3 has 14 residues. Germline-derived CDR1 and CDR2 are SGHRS and YFSETQ. The V gene end was trimmed by 5 bases and the J gene end by 0 bases; junction bases not matched to a gene: 4. The CDR3, as DNA: TGCGCCAGCAGTTCACAGGGGGGCTCCTACGAGCAGTACTTC. This translates into CASSSQGGSYEQYF.

The chain joins TRBV3-1 to TRBJ1-5; the D is unclear. Germline V lookup: CDR1 LGHDT, CDR2 YNNKEL (reference sequence). Trimming took 1 base from V and 6 from J, leaving 4 bases between them. This CDR3 contains 12 residues. The CDR3 spells CASSQGFQPQHF. DNA for the CDR3: TGTGCCAGCAGCCAAGGTTTTCAGCCCCAGCATTTT.

The chain is built from TRBV3-1 and TRBJ2-1; D call uncertain. CDR3 size: 16 residues. Trimming cost V 5 bases and J 9 bases, with 23 bases left between them. Germline-derived CDR1 and CDR2 are LGHDT and YNNKEL (reference sequence). The CDR3, as DNA: TGTGCCAGCAGCGCCCAGATTGGGGTTGGGGTGGGTGAGCAGTTCTTC. Encoded protein: CASSAQIGVGVGEQFF.

CDR3 bases: TGCAGTTGTTTGCGGGGGGCCGACACAGATACGCAGTATTTT. This translates into CSCLRGADTDTQYF. The rearrangement uses TRBV20-1 and TRBJ2-3, with 8 nucleotides matching TRBD2. Germline lookup yields CDR1 DFQATT and CDR2 SNEGSKA (reference sequence). CDR3 size: 14 residues. Losses at the gene ends were 8 bases for V and 2 bases for J; bases not matched to a gene: 9.

The chain has TRBV11-1 and TRBJ2-1; no reliable D call. V was pared by 5 bases and J by 2 bases, with 13 bases between. This CDR3 spans 15 amino acids. Germline V gene lookup returns CDR1 SGHAT and CDR2 FQDESV (reference sequence). The CDR3 reads CASSPSGFTYNEQFF. CDR3 nucleotide sequence: TGTGCCAGCAGCCCGTCCGGCTTTACCTACAATGAGCAGTTCTTC.

The chain combines TRBV3-1 with TRBJ1-2; unclear D gene. This CDR3 has 14 amino acids. Germline CDR1 LGHDT, CDR2 YNNKEL (reference sequence). The V end was cut by 4 bases, the J end by 4 bases, with 13 bases between. Written as DNA, the CDR3 is TGTGCCAGCAGCCTCCGTGTCGGCTTCTATGGCTACACCTTC. Translation gives CASSLRVGFYGYTF.

CDR3 loop: CASSFFSGVNTGELFF. CDR3 nucleotide sequence: TGCGCCAGCAGCTTTTTCAGCGGGGTGAACACCGGGGAGCTGTTTTTT. This chain uses TRBV5-1 with TRBJ2-2; TRBD2 matches at 7 bases. Per the germline V gene, CDR1 is SGHRS and CDR2 is YFSETQ. Losses at the gene ends were 2 bases for V and 1 base for J; bases not matched to a gene: 5. The CDR3 is made up of 16 amino acids.

This chain joins TRBV9 and TRBJ2-7, with TRBD2 matching over 8 bases. Germline assignment: CDR1 SGDLS and CDR2 YYNGEE. CDR3 length equals 16 residues. V shed 2 bases and J 3 bases; nucleotides not matched to a gene: 10. CDR3 sequence: CASSVSVVAGYYEQYF. DNA for the CDR3: TGTGCCAGCAGCGTGTCGGTGGTAGCGGGGTACTACGAGCAGTACTTC.

The chain has TRBV3-1 and TRBJ1-6; TRBD1 is a possible D gene (5 bases). CDR3 length equals 14 residues. Trimming took 7 bases from V and 11 from J, leaving 18 bases between them. Germline CDR1 is LGHDT and CDR2 is YNNKEL (reference sequence). The CDR3 DNA reads TGTGCCAGCAACACCGGGACTTTAAATCCACCCCTCCACTTT. Translated, it gives CASNTGTLNPPLHF.

The gene calls are TRBV4-2 and TRBJ1-2, with D possibly TRBD1 on 5 matching bases. Deletions cut 0 bases from V and 0 bases from J, with 11 bases between. Germline V gene lookup returns CDR1 LGHNA and CDR2 YNFKEQ. The CDR3 length is 16 residues. CDR3: CASSQDLTASNYGYTF. In DNA form, the CDR3 reads TGTGCCAGCAGCCAAGATTTGACAGCCTCTAACTATGGCTACACCTTC.

The rearrangement joins TRBV9 to TRBJ2-1; no firm D call. The CDR3 sequence is 12 residues long. The germline V gene has CDR1 SGDLS and CDR2 YYNGEE. Trimming took 0 bases from V and 4 from J, leaving 2 bases between them. The CDR3 here is CASSVGYNEQFF. CDR3 sequence (DNA): TGTGCCAGCAGCGTAGGTTACAATGAGCAGTTCTTC.

The CDR3 region is CASSQVGNPQPTEAFF. The CDR3 nucleotides read TGTGCCAGCAGCCAAGTAGGTAACCCGCAGCCCACTGAAGCTTTCTTT. The V and J genes are TRBV3-1 and TRBJ1-1; no clear D gene. The germline CDR1 and CDR2 sequences are LGHDT and YNNKEL (reference sequence). V lost 1 base and J 4 bases, leaving 16 bases between the germline ends. The CDR3 has 16 amino acids.

The V call is TRBV12-3 or TRBV12-4, the J call TRBJ1-6; D is unclear. This CDR3 is 13 amino acids long. Trimming left V 1 base short and J 7 bases short, with 5 bases between. Written as DNA, the CDR3 is TGTGCCAGCAGTTTAGAGTCAAATTCACCCCTCCACTTT. Translated: CASSLESNSPLHF.

The V gene is TRBV7-9, the J gene TRBJ2-3; D gene ambiguous. V was trimmed by 3 bases and J by 3 bases, leaving 10 bases between them. The CDR3 sequence is 14 residues long. Germline CDR1 and CDR2: SEHNR and FQNEAQ (reference sequence). The CDR3 DNA reads as TGTGCCAGCAGCTTTACTGGGGAAACAGATACGCAGTATTTT. It is translated as CASSFTGETDTQYF.

This clonotype was counted a few times. V usage is TRBV25-1 and J usage is TRBJ1-4; D is unresolved. Deletions cut 2 bases from V and 4 bases from J, with 8 bases between. The V gene's germline CDR1 is MGHDK and CDR2 SYGVNS. This CDR3 has 14 residues. The CDR3 loop reads CASSEQGSNEKLFF. The CDR3 DNA sequence: TGTGCCAGCAGTGAACAAGGGAGTAATGAAAAACTGTTTTTT. The full variable domain, its missing parts supplied by reference TRBV25-1 and TRBJ1-4, is EADIYQTPRYLVIGTGKKITLECSQTMGHDKMYWYQQDPGMELHLIHYSYGVNSTEKGDLSSESTVSRIRTEHFPLTLESARPSHTSQYLCASSEQGSNEKLFFGSGTQLSVL.

The rearrangement joins TRBV6-6 to TRBJ2-7; 8 bases match TRBD2. V lost 6 bases to trimming and J lost 4 bases; unmatched junction nucleotides: 11. The CDR3 is made up of 15 amino acids. Per germline, CDR1 MNHNY and CDR2 SVGAGI (reference sequence). Here the CDR3 reads CASRPAPGGKYEQYF. In DNA form, the CDR3 reads TGTGCCAGCAGACCCGCCCCGGGGGGGAAGTACGAGCAGTACTTC.

The chain employs TRBV7-2 and TRBJ1-3; perhaps TRBD1 as D (5 bases). Trimming removed 0 bases from V and 3 bases from J, with 9 bases in between. Germline lookup yields CDR1 SGHTA and CDR2 FQGNSA. The CDR3 totals 15 residues. The CDR3 bases are TGTGCCAGCAGCTTAGCGTCAGGGTTTGGAAACACCATATATTTT. Translation gives CASSLASGFGNTIYF.